What follows describes a single TCR beta chain. The antigen is unknown. The record originates from a study of T cell repertoires in cytomegalovirus infection. TCRdb redid the calling of the reads with MiXCR, one entry per CDR3 protein. Counted here are roughly 570,000 distinct CDR3 sequences, around 40% occurring once; the ten biggest clones make up over 45%. There are 14 residues in the CDR3. Trimming cost V 5 bases and J 2 bases, with 10 bases left between them. The germline V gene encodes CDR1 SNHLY and CDR2 FYNNEI. This clonotype originated in a human donor in good health (CMV status not recorded). Some clones in this sample may be carry-over from other donors' samples. V is TRBV2 and J is TRBJ1-5; tentative D call: TRBD1 (6 bases). Source: cultured PBMCs, taken from culture after CMV antigen stimulation. CDR3 amino acids: CASSWTVGNQPQHF. The CDR3, as DNA: TGTGCCAGCAGTTGGACAGTCGGCAATCAGCCCCAGCATTTT.